A single TCR beta chain is shown here with its context. Its antigen is as yet unknown. This record comes from a study of OX40 agonist ivuxolimab in advanced cancers. Whole-study results and caveats: CD8+ T cells were the subset that, on average, had more expanded clones than CD4+.

This table comes from immunoSEQ multiplex PCR, and its TCRdb copy is limited to in-frame clones, with some not included. The sample has 37,000 or so clones; 85% to 90% are singletons. Autoimmune disease history or systemic immunosuppression meant exclusion. The material sequenced was CD4+ or CD8+ T cells sorted from blood, taken in a trial of the OX40 agonist ivuxolimab. The receptor was derived from an adult with an advanced solid tumor such as melanoma, head and neck, liver or kidney cancer.

Written as DNA, the CDR3 is TGTGCCAGCAGTCGGACAGGGGGCTTGGAGACCCAGTACTTC. The encoded protein is CASSRTGGLETQYF. The chain is built from TRBV6-5 and TRBJ2-5; 11 bases align to TRBD1. CDR3 length equals 14 residues. V dropped 5 bases and J dropped 5; count of bases not matched to a gene: 4. The germline gives CDR1 MNHEY, CDR2 SVGAGI.